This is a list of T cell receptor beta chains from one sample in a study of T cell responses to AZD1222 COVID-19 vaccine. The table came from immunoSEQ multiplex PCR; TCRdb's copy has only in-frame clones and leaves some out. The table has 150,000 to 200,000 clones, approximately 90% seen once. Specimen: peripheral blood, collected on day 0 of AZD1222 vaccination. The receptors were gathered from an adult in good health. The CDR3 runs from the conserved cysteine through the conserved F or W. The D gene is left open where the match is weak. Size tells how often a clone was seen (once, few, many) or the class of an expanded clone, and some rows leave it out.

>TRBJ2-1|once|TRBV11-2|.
CASSLSGLNEQFF
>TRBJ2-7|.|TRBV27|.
CASTQSGGPSYEQYF
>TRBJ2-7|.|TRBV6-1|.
CASSPRVPSYEQYF
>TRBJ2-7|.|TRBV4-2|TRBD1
CASSLTGGDYEQYF
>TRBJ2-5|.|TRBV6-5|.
CASASRNQETQYF
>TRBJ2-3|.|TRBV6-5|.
CASSPGTPATQYF
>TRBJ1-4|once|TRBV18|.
CASSPRTETTNEKLFF
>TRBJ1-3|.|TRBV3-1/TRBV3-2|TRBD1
CASTFTGAGNTIYF
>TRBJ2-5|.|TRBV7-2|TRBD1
CASSRQGLGETQYF
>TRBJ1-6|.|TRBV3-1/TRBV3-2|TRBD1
CASSPTGGSPLHF
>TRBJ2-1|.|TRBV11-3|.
CASSRDASSYNEQFF
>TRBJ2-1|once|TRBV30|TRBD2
CAWSRELAESDNEQFF
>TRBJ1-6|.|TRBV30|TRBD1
CAWATGARGSPLHF
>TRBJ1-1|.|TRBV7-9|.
CASSHSPGLEAFF
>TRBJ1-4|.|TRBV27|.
CASSLRGGYEKLFF
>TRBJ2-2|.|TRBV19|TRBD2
CASSIPGGPTGELFF
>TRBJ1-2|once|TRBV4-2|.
CASSQARESPGYGYTF
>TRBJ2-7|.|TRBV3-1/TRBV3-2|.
CASSRDRDYEQYF
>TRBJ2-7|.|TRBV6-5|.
CASRRTGTYEQYF
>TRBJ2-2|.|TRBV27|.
CASSHGRQAVGELFF
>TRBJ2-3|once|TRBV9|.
CASSVGTNPIDTQYF
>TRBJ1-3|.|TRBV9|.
CASSVVEDSSGNTIYF
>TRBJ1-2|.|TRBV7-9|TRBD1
CASSLGQGNGYTF
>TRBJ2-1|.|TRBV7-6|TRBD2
CASSSFLAGGPLSSYNEQFF
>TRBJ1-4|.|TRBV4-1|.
CASSQGDIPKLFF
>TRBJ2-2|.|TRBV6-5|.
CASSYVGGNTGELFF
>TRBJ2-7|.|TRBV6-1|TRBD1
CASSEGTGGSWQYF
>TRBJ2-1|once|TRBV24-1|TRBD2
CATSVSGRGNEQFF
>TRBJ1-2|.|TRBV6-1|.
CASSDLGQGYGYTF
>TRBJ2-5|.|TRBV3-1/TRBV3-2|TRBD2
CASSQRTSGREETQYF
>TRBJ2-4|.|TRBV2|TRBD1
CASSGGTEGAKNIQYF
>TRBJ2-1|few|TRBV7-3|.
CASSLAQRDEQFF
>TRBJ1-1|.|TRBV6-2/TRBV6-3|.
CASSPRGRGKIEAFF
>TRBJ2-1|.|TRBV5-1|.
CASSLEGSYNEQFF
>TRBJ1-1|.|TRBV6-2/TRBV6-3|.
CASSYVQDTEAFF
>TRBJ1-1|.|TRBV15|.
CATSRDSASSGAFF
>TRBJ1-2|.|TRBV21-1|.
CAQGGGSYGYTF
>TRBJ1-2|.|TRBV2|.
CASSDGIYGYTF
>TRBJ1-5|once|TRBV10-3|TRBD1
CASGTGYSNQPQHF
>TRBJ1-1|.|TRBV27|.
CASSLRGNILNTEAFF
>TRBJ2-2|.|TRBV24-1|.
CATSDSGELFF
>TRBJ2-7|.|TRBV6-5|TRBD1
CASNPTGGGYEQYF
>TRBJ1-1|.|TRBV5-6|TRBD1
CASSWRQGRGTEAFF
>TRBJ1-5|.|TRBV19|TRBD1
CASRTGGGKNNQPQHF
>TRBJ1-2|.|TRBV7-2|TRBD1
CASSRRTGPNYGYTF
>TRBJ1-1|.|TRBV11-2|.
CATLATGVSTEAFF
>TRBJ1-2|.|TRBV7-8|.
CASSPYGPLEGGYTF
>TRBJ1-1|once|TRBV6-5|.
CASTPRAGGNTEAFF
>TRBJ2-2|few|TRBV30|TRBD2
CAWTWGGTGELFF